Each of the 10 T cell receptor beta chains below was sequenced from the same sample in a study of cytomegalovirus exposure and HLA in healthy donors. Both 60 Vbeta primers and 13 Jbeta primers went into the PCR. Measured with immunoSEQ multiplex PCR; TCRdb has only the in-frame clones, and not every one. Of about 160,000 clones listed, 60% to 80% were seen once; the top ten hold approximately 3.7%. The source material was PBMCs. The receptors stem from a man aged 25 to 40 in good health and CMV-seropositive.

The chain joins TRBV4-1 to TRBJ1-1; D call uncertain. The germline CDR1 and CDR2 sequences are MGHRA and YSYEKL. With 0 bases removed from V and 1 base from J, the gap between germline ends came to 9 bases. The CDR3 is 15 residues long. The CDR3 protein is CASSQEIGGNTEAFF. Written as DNA, the CDR3 is TGCGCCAGCAGCCAAGAGATTGGCGGGAACACTGAAGCTTTCTTT.

This clone is a singleton in its sample. The V and J genes are TRBV28 and TRBJ1-1; D is undetermined. CDR1 and CDR2 from the germline V gene are MDHEN and SYDVKM. The CDR3 runs to 14 residues. Between the trimmed V and J ends, which lost 5 bases and 7 bases, there was a span of 17 bases. This CDR3 reads CASSTPGVSGEAFF. In DNA, the CDR3 is TGTGCCAGCAGTACCCCCGGTGTGAGCGGTGAAGCTTTCTTT.

This clone turned up a few times. The rearrangement uses TRBV2 and TRBJ2-5; TRBD2 is a possible D gene (5 bases). The CDR3 is 13 residues long. Trimming removed 5 bases from V and 5 bases from J, with 12 bases in between. CDR1 is SNHLY and CDR2 is FYNNEI in the germline V gene. The CDR3 here is CASSNGPGETQYF. The DNA of the CDR3 is TGTGCCAGCAGTAACGGACCGGGGGAGACCCAGTACTTC.

This chain links TRBV5-4 with TRBJ2-5, with 8 positions matching TRBD2. Losses at the gene ends were 4 bases for V and 2 bases for J; bases not matched to a gene: 7. This CDR3 has 15 residues. Germline CDR1 reads SGHNT; CDR2 reads YYREEE (reference sequence). The CDR3 sequence is CASSPSRGGQETQYF. Here the CDR3 DNA reads TGTGCCAGCAGCCCCAGTCGGGGGGGTCAAGAGACCCAGTACTTC.

V gene TRBV7-8 combines with J gene TRBJ1-2; 11 nucleotides align to TRBD1. The CDR3 has 18 amino acids. J was trimmed by 4 bases and V by 4 bases; bases with no gene match: 14. Germline V gene lookup returns CDR1 SGHVS and CDR2 FQNEAQ. This chain's CDR3 is CASSSPDAGQGDGYGYTF. DNA of the CDR3: TGTGCCAGCAGCTCTCCGGATGCGGGACAGGGGGATGGCTATGGCTACACCTTC.

This clone was picked up one time. This sequence joins TRBV7-9 and TRBJ1-6; 9 bases line up with TRBD1. Germline V gives CDR1 SEHNR, CDR2 FQNEAQ (reference sequence). V was clipped by 1 base and J by 8 bases; unmatched bases: 12. The length of the CDR3 is 18 residues. This CDR3 is CASSLGQGVPKSDSPLHF. For the CDR3, the DNA is TGTGCCAGCAGCTTAGGACAGGGGGTCCCCAAATCGGATTCACCCCTCCACTTT.

The chain has TRBV6-1 and TRBJ1-5; TRBD1 matches 10 bases. Trimming cost V 7 bases and J 4 bases; bases outside gene matches: 7. In germline, CDR1 is MNHNS, CDR2 SASEGT. The CDR3 is 15 residues long. The CDR3 protein is CASIPGQGGNQPQHF. CDR3 sequence (DNA): TGTGCCAGCATCCCTGGACAGGGGGGAAATCAGCCCCAGCATTTT.

The chain employs TRBV4-3 and TRBJ2-1; D is possibly TRBD2 (6 bases). Germline V gene data show CDR1 as LGHNA and CDR2 as YSLEER. This CDR3 is 16 amino acids long. V lost 4 bases and J lost 1, with 14 bases in between. CDR3 loop: CASSRLVGGSYNEQFF. The CDR3 nucleotides read TGCGCCAGCAGCCGCCTTGTTGGGGGGTCCTACAATGAGCAGTTCTTC.

The chain uses TRBV19 and TRBJ2-7, with 12 bases identical to TRBD1. The ends lost 7 bases at V and 5 bases at J; junction bases unmatched: 6. Per the germline V gene, CDR1 is LNHDA and CDR2 is SQIVND (reference sequence). CDR3 length: 14 residues. Here the CDR3 DNA reads TGTGCCAGTATCGGGGACAGGGGGCCGAACGAGCAGTACTTC. Amino acid sequence: CASIGDRGPNEQYF.

V gene TRBV6-6 combines with J gene TRBJ1-6; 10 bases fit TRBD1. The CDR3 is 16 amino acids. Germline CDR1 reads MNHNY; CDR2 reads SVGAGI (reference sequence). The V gene end was trimmed by 5 bases and the J gene end by 9 bases; junction bases not matched to a gene: 10. CDR3 bases: TGTGCCAGCAGTATCCGTGGGACAGGGGTAGTTTCACCCCTCCACTTT. Amino acids: CASSIRGTGVVSPLHF.